The 18 T cell receptor beta chains given below trace back to one sample, sequenced in a study of graft-versus-host responses after intestinal transplantation. TCRdb keeps only in-frame clones here, not all; method: immunoSEQ multiplex PCR. The sample includes about 81,000 clones, approximately 89% of them seen just once. Their antigens remain unidentified. This material consisted of unstimulated CD4+ T cells sorted from spleen or lymph node cells, taken before transplant. The source is a human donor who was the organ donor for an intestinal transplant.

The chain links TRBV19 to TRBJ2-7; TRBD2 matches at 10 bases. From germline, CDR1 is LNHDA and CDR2 SQIVND (reference sequence). CDR3 length: 15 residues. Trimming removed 4 bases from V and 5 bases from J; junction bases left unmatched: 8. The CDR3 DNA is TGTGCCAGTAGTACAATTCTAGCGGGAGCACACGAGCAGTACTTC. It is translated as CASSTILAGAHEQYF. The full variable domain, completed using reference TRBV19 and TRBJ2-7, is DGGITQSPKYLFRKEGQNVTLSCEQNLNHDAMYWYRQDPGQGLRLIYYSQIVNDFQKGDIAEGYSVSREKKESFPLTVTSAQKNPTAFYLCASSTILAGAHEQYFGPGTRLTVT.

The chain links TRBV2 to TRBJ1-2; D possibly corresponds to TRBD1 (5 bases). This CDR3 is built from 13 residues. Germline loops: CDR1 SNHLY, CDR2 FYNNEI. V lost 1 base, J lost 8 bases, and 11 bases lay in between. The CDR3 region has the DNA TGTGCCAGCAGTGAAGAAGGGGCCCGGGGCTACACCTTC. It codes for CASSEEGARGYTF.

The rearrangement uses TRBV6-5 and TRBJ1-2; TRBD1 matches 9 bases. Trimming took 2 bases from V and 3 from J; bases not matched to a gene: 4. Germline lookup yields CDR1 MNHEY and CDR2 SVGAGI. This CDR3 has 15 residues. CDR3 nucleotides: TGTGCCAGCAGTTACGGAACAGGGGGCGACTATGGCTACACCTTC. This sequence encodes CASSYGTGGDYGYTF.

This chain connects TRBV10-1 to TRBJ2-3; 7 bases are a match to TRBD2. V trimming: 2 bases; J trimming: 5 bases; junction bases outside the gene matches: 7. The CDR3 consists of 15 residues. Per germline, CDR1 WNHNN and CDR2 SYGVQD (reference sequence). CDR3 protein: CASSEVSGFGDTQYF. CDR3 in DNA: TGCGCCAGCAGTGAGGTTAGCGGGTTCGGAGATACGCAGTATTTT.

This chain uses TRBV10-3 with TRBJ1-2; 8 bases match TRBD1. The germline CDR1 and CDR2 sequences are ENHRY and SYGVKD. The CDR3 loop spans 12 amino acids. The V and J ends lost 4 bases and 6 bases, in that order; junction bases with no gene match: 1. The CDR3 loop is CAISADRDGYTF. CDR3 nucleotide sequence: TGTGCCATCAGTGCGGACAGGGATGGCTACACCTTC.

J is TRBJ2-3 and V is TRBV23-1; TRBD2 matches at 10 bases. TRBV23-1 is reported as an ORF; its role is uncertain. V lost 6 bases to trimming and J lost 5 bases; unmatched junction nucleotides: 5. The CDR3 is 14 residues long. CDR3 in DNA: TGCGCCAGCAGGGGGCTAGCGGGGGAAGATACGCAGTATTTT. It translates to CASRGLAGEDTQYF.

The chain links TRBV21-1 to TRBJ1-3; the table's TRBD1 call for D was not verified on the DNA. TRBV21-1 is flagged as a pseudogene. This CDR3 spans 13 amino acids. DNA for the CDR3: TGTGCCATCTCGACAGTTACTGGAAACACCATATATTTT. It specifies CAISTVTGNTIYF.

The chain links TRBV6-5 to TRBJ2-4; weak D call: TRBD2 (6 bases). This CDR3 has 14 amino acids. V was shortened by 6 bases and J by 6 bases, with 15 bases between the two germline ends. CDR1 is MNHEY and CDR2 is SVGAGI in the germline V gene. CDR3 nucleotide sequence: TGTGCCAGCAGCTGGGGACTCGAAAGAAACATTCAGTACTTC. Its translation is CASSWGLERNIQYF.

A single count supports this clone. The CDR3 region has the DNA TGCGCCAGCAGCCAAGCTCAGCGGGAGGGCTTTTTTACGGCCAAAAACATTCAGTACTTC. This gives the protein CASSQAQREGFFTAKNIQYF. The gene calls are TRBV4-1 and TRBJ2-4, with TRBD2 matching over 10 bases. The CDR3 is made up of 20 amino acids. V trimming: 1 base; J trimming: 1 base; junction bases outside the gene matches: 13. Germline V CDR1 and CDR2: MGHRA, YSYEKL.

This clone was detected once. The genes are TRBV13 and TRBJ2-7; 13 bases map to TRBD2. The junction had 7 bases not matched to a gene; V was cut back by 2 bases and J by 6 bases. The V gene's germline CDR1 is PRHDT and CDR2 FYEKMQ (reference sequence). This CDR3 is built from 16 residues. The CDR3 DNA reads as TGTGCCAGCAGCTTACTGGGACTAGCGGGATCCCGCGAGCAGTACTTC. Residues: CASSLLGLAGSREQYF. Together with reference TRBV13 and TRBJ2-7, the CDR3 gives the full variable domain: AAGVIQSPRHLIKEKRETATLKCYPIPRHDTVYWYQQGPGQDPQFLISFYEKMQSDKGSIPDRFSAQQFSDYHSELNMSSLELGDSALYFCASSLLGLAGSREQYFGPGTRLTVT.

As to this clone: The DNA is left out, because the CDR3 cannot be placed on it with certainty; the CDR3 is given as TCRdb lists it. The chain is built from TRBV21-1 and TRBJ2-6; the table's D call, TRBD2, has no DNA check behind it. TRBV21-1 is an annotated pseudogene. The CDR3 sequence runs 21 residues, both termini included. The CDR3 loop reads CASSKERKCSGFGSGANVLTF.

The V and J genes are TRBV7-8 and TRBJ2-1; TRBD2 agrees at 7 bases. J gave up 0 bases and V 6 bases, and 17 bases lay outside the gene matches. The length of the CDR3 is 19 residues. Germline V gene sequence: CDR1 SGHVS, CDR2 FQNEAQ. The CDR3 DNA is TGTGCCAGCAGGCAAATCGGGACTACCATTAAAGGCTCCTACAATGAGCAGTTCTTC. This sequence encodes CASRQIGTTIKGSYNEQFF.

The gene calls are TRBV5-1 and TRBJ1-4, with 10 bases fitting TRBD1. CDR1 SGHRS and CDR2 YFSETQ come from the germline V gene. The V and J ends lost 4 bases and 7 bases, in that order; junction bases with no gene match: 4. The CDR3 length is 14 residues. The CDR3 spells CASSTGTGVEKLFF. The DNA of the CDR3 is TGCGCCAGCAGCACCGGGACAGGGGTTGAAAAACTGTTTTTT.

The J gene is TRBJ1-1, the V gene TRBV5-4, with D tentatively TRBD1 (5 bases). Trimming pared 4 bases from V and 4 bases from J, leaving 14 bases between. This CDR3 is built from 14 residues. Germline values: CDR1 SGHNT, CDR2 YYREEE (reference sequence). The CDR3 loop is CASSPLGGSTEAFF. Written as DNA, the CDR3 is TGTGCCAGCAGCCCTTTGGGGGGGAGCACTGAAGCTTTCTTT. The full variable domain, completed using reference TRBV5-4 and TRBJ1-1, is ETGVTQSPTHLIKTRGQQVTLRCSSQSGHNTVSWYQQALGQGPQFIFQYYREEENGRGNFPPRFSGLQFPNYSSELNVNALELDDSALYLCASSPLGGSTEAFFGQGTRLTVV.

V gene TRBV7-9 combines with J gene TRBJ1-5, with D possibly matching TRBD1 (5 bases). Per the germline V gene, CDR1 is SEHNR and CDR2 is FQNEAQ (reference sequence). Trimming shortened V by 4 bases and J by 4 bases, and 8 bases separated the two germline ends. This CDR3 region has 13 residues. The CDR3 region is CASSWDWNQPQHF. In nucleotides, the CDR3 is TGTGCCAGCAGCTGGGACTGGAATCAGCCCCAGCATTTT. The full variable domain, completed using reference TRBV7-9 and TRBJ1-5, is DTGVSQNPRHKITKRGQNVTFRCDPISEHNRLYWYRQTLGQGPEFLTYFQNEAQLEKSRLLSDRFSAERPKGSFSTLEIQRTEQGDSAMYLCASSWDWNQPQHFGDGTRLSIL.

This sequence joins TRBV7-6 and TRBJ1-1; 7 bases match TRBD1. The CDR3 runs to 14 residues. Germline lookup yields CDR1 SGHVS and CDR2 FNYEAQ. V lost 1 base, J lost 6 bases, and 5 bases stayed unmatched. CDR3 nucleotide sequence: TGTGCCAGCAGCTTAGTTTACAGGGGCGCTGAAGCTTTCTTT. Encoded protein: CASSLVYRGAEAFF.

V is TRBV28 and J is TRBJ1-3, with D unclear. Germline V gene sequence: CDR1 MDHEN, CDR2 SYDVKM. This CDR3 spans 13 amino acids. Trimming shortened V by 6 bases and J by 0 bases, and 6 bases separated the two germline ends. The CDR3 reads CASRQSSGNTIYF. DNA for the CDR3: TGTGCCAGCAGACAGAGCTCTGGAAACACCATATATTTT.

The chain links TRBV12-5 to TRBJ2-7, with TRBD2 matching over 8 bases. CDR1 is LGHNT and CDR2 is FRNRAP in the germline V gene. V shed 8 bases and J 3 bases; nucleotides not matched to a gene: 9. The CDR3 contains 14 residues. In DNA, the CDR3 is TGTGCTAGTTTAGCGGGAAGGGGTCTCTACGAGCAGTACTTC. As protein: CASLAGRGLYEQYF.